This T cell receptor (beta chain) was captured in a study of post-analysis software for immune sequencing data. Comments on this clonotype: Its antigen is not identified.

V shed 5 bases, J shed 13 bases, and the junction held 12 bases outside the gene matches. Germline V gene sequence: CDR1 SQVTM, CDR2 ANQGSEA. The CDR3 contains 14 residues. Unique molecular identifiers had been added to the TCR beta cDNA libraries. TCRdb re-derived calls from the PCR reads in MiXCR, one entry per CDR3 protein. This sample carries 800,000 to 950,000 distinct CDR3 sequences, approximately 57% of them seen once, and the ten largest clones take around 4.5%. Study conclusions and caveats: Several TRBV segments were more frequent in patients than controls; TRBV5-6, TRBV5-1 and TRBV20-1 belonged to this group.

The rearrangement joins TRBV29-1 to TRBJ2-4, with TRBD2 matching 12 bases. The sequencing input was blood. The receptor was derived from a girl aged 5 to 17 with multiple sclerosis. The CDR3 spells CSVRTGTSGYGQYF. CDR3 in DNA: TGCAGCGTTCGCACCGGGACTAGCGGGTACGGGCAGTACTTC. The variable domain in full, completed from reference TRBV29-1 and TRBJ2-4, reads SAVISQKPSRDICQRGTSLTIQCQVDSQVTMMFWYRQQPGQSLTLIATANQGSEATYESGFVIDKFPISRPNLTFSTLTVSNMSPEDSSIYLCSVRTGTSGYGQYFGAGTRLSVL.